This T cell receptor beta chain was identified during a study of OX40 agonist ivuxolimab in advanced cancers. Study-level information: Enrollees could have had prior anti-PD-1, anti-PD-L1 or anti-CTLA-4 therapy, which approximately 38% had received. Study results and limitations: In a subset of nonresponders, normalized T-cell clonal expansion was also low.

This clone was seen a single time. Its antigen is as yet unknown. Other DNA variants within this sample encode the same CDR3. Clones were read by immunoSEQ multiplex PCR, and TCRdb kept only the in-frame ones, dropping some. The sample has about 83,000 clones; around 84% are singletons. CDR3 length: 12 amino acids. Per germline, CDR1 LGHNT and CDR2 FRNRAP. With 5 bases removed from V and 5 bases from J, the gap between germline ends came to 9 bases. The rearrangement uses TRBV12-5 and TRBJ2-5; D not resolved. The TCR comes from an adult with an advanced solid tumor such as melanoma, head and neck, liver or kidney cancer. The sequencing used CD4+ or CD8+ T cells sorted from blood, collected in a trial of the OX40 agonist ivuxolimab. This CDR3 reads CASGPRVETQYF. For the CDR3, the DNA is TGTGCTAGTGGTCCGCGAGTGGAGACCCAGTACTTC.